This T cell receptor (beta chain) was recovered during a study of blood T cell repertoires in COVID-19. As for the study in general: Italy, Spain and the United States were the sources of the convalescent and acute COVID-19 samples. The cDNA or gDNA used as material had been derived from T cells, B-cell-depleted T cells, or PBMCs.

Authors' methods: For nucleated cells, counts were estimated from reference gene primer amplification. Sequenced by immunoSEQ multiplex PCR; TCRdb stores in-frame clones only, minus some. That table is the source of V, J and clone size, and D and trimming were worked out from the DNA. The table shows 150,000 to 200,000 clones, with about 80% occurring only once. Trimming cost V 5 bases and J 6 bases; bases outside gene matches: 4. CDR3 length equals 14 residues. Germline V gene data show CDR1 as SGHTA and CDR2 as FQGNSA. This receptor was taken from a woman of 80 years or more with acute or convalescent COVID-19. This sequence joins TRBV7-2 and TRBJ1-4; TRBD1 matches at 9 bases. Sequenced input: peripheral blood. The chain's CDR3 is CASSPNRGHEKLFF. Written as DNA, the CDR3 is TGTGCCAGCAGCCCTAACAGGGGGCATGAAAAACTGTTTTTT.